This entry features one T cell receptor (beta chain) sequence. The entry originates in a study of shared clonotypes between healthy human individuals. Generated by immunoSEQ multiplex PCR, the TCRdb table keeps only in-frame clones and is missing some. The sample holds about 2.4 million clones, just over 90% seen once. The V gene lost 2 bases and the J gene lost 5 bases, with 9 bases spanning the gap. Germline V gene lookup returns CDR1 KGHSH and CDR2 LQKENI. The CDR3 spans 13 residues. This chain links TRBV18 with TRBJ2-5; D gene uncertain. This TCR derives from a man in his late teens or twenties in good health. Sequenced: naive CD4+ T cells sorted from blood. Specified subset: CD45RA+ positively selected. CDR3 protein: CASSPWDTETQYF. The CDR3 region has the DNA TGTGCCAGCTCACCATGGGATACGGAGACCCAGTACTTC.